A single sample is the source of the 14 T cell receptor beta chains below, sequenced in a study of blood T cells in healthy people across ages. PCR was performed a second time for about 7 to 11 cycles using a sample-barcoded 5' primer and a J-beta primer mix. MiXCR, run by TCRdb on the 5' RACE reads, gives a single entry per CDR3 protein. The table records under 2,000,000 distinct CDR3 sequences, about 50% of them present only once. Sequencing input: blood. The source of these receptors is a woman aged 40-49 years in good health.

The chain combines TRBV9 with TRBJ1-2, with D maybe TRBD1 (5 bases). Germline assignment: CDR1 SGDLS and CDR2 YYNGEE. Trimming stripped 0 bases from V and 8 bases from J, with 17 bases between. The CDR3 totals 15 residues. The CDR3 nucleotides are TGTGCCAGCAGCGTAGCGCAGGGAGACCCTATGGGCTACACCTTC. As protein: CASSVAQGDPMGYTF. The full variable domain, in which reference TRBV9 and TRBJ1-2 provide the parts outside the CDR3, is DSGVTQTPKHLITATGQRVTLRCSPRSGDLSVYWYQQSLDQGLQFLIQYYNGEERAKGNILERFSAQQFPDLHSELNLSSLELGDSALYFCASSVAQGDPMGYTFGSGTRLTVV.

This clonotype appeared a few times. This chain connects TRBV20-1 to TRBJ2-1; D may be TRBD1 (6 bases). CDR3 length: 15 residues. The V gene lost 3 bases and the J gene lost 10 bases, with 22 bases spanning the gap. From germline, CDR1 is DFQATT and CDR2 SNEGSKA (reference sequence). The DNA for the CDR3 is TGCAGTGCTAGGTCGTCCCAGGACCCCACAGGGGAGCAGTTCTTC. Protein: CSARSSQDPTGEQFF.

This chain links TRBV7-2 with TRBJ2-5; 8 nucleotides line up with TRBD2. After removal of 2 bases from V and 3 bases from J, the junction contained 17 bases not matched to a gene. The CDR3 length is 19 residues. The germline V gene encodes CDR1 SGHTA and CDR2 FQGNSA. The CDR3 is CASSLSPTGSGGRKETQYF. The DNA for the CDR3 is TGTGCCAGCAGCTTAAGCCCCACTGGGAGCGGGGGCCGAAAAGAGACCCAGTACTTC.

The chain couples TRBV7-2 to TRBJ1-2; TRBD1 matches at 7 bases. The CDR3 has 15 residues. The V segment lost 4 bases and the J segment 4 bases; nucleotides outside the gene matches: 9. Germline CDR1 SGHTA, CDR2 FQGNSA. The CDR3: CASSSGQVQSYGYTF. The CDR3 coding sequence is TGTGCCAGCAGCTCTGGACAGGTGCAATCCTATGGCTACACCTTC. Using reference TRBV7-2 and TRBJ1-2 for the parts outside the CDR3, the full variable domain is GAGVSQSPSNKVTEKGKDVELRCDPISGHTALYWYRQSLGQGLEFLIYFQGNSAPDKSGLPSDRFSAERTGGSVSTLTIQRTQQEDSAVYLCASSSGQVQSYGYTFGSGTRLTVV.

This clonotype was detected a few times. This chain joins TRBV6-1 and TRBJ1-2, with D tentatively TRBD1 (5 bases). CDR3 length: 13 amino acids. Per the germline V gene, CDR1 is MNHNS and CDR2 is SASEGT. Trimming took 5 bases from V and 8 from J, leaving 15 bases between them. As DNA, the CDR3 is TGTGCCAGCAGTTCCGGGGGGTTTTTGGGCTACACCTTC. It codes for CASSSGGFLGYTF.

This clonotype was counted only a few times. V gene TRBV5-5 combines with J gene TRBJ2-1; either TRBD1 or TRBD2 may fit D (5 bases each). Germline V gives CDR1 SGHKS, CDR2 YYEKEE (reference sequence). The CDR3 totals 15 residues. Trimming pared 4 bases from V and 0 bases from J, leaving 11 bases between. The CDR3 loop is CASSPGPISYNEQFF. CDR3 sequence (DNA): TGTGCCAGCAGCCCGGGACCAATCTCCTACAATGAGCAGTTCTTC.

The chain uses TRBV29-1 and TRBJ2-4; 8 bases are a match to TRBD1. Matching the DNA end better, TRBJ2-7 makes the J call doubtful. The CDR3 runs to 12 residues. Per the germline V gene, CDR1 is SQVTM and CDR2 is ANQGSEA. In DNA, the CDR3 is TGCAGCGTTCAGGGGGCTATTTACGAGCAGTACTTC. Amino acid sequence: CSVQGAIYEQYF.

This clonotype was recorded a few times. V and J are TRBV5-1 and TRBJ1-2; D possibly corresponds to TRBD1 (5 bases). Germline CDR1 and CDR2: SGHRS and YFSETQ. V shed 2 bases and J shed 4 bases, with 12 bases lying between them. The CDR3 covers 14 residues. The DNA of the CDR3 is TGCGCCAGCAGCTTACAGGATGTCCTCTATGGCTACACCTTC. It yields the protein CASSLQDVLYGYTF.

This clonotype was counted only a few times. The chain has TRBV20-1 and TRBJ2-3, with a possible D match to TRBD1 (5 bases). Trimming removed 1 base from V and 6 bases from J, with 17 bases in between. Looked up from germline, CDR1 is DFQATT and CDR2 is SNEGSKA (reference sequence). This CDR3 is 15 amino acids long. The CDR3 DNA reads TGCAGTGCTAGAGGGAAGGCAGGGATTATGGATACGCAGTATTTT. As protein: CSARGKAGIMDTQYF.

This clonotype was picked up many times. The J gene is TRBJ2-3, the V gene TRBV18, with a possible D match to TRBD2 (6 bases). Trimming shortened V by 4 bases and J by 5 bases, and 10 bases separated the two germline ends. Per germline, CDR1 KGHSH and CDR2 LQKENI. The CDR3 is 13 residues long. CDR3 DNA sequence: TGTGCCAGCTCACGCGGAGGGAGAGATACGCAGTATTTT. Its protein is CASSRGGRDTQYF.

This clonotype was seen only a few times. This rearrangement joins TRBV5-4 to TRBJ1-1; D gene unclear. The V end lost 1 base, the J end lost 2 bases, and 9 bases lay between the germline ends. Germline V lookup: CDR1 SGHNT, CDR2 YYREEE (reference sequence). The CDR3 is 14 residues long. CDR3 in amino acids: CASSLKVTNTEAFF. CDR3 DNA sequence: TGTGCCAGCAGCTTGAAAGTCACTAACACTGAAGCTTTCTTT.

The CDR3 DNA reads as TGCGCCAGCAGCTCGTACGGGACTAGCGACACAGATACGCAGTATTTT. Translating gives CASSSYGTSDTDTQYF. The rearrangement joins TRBV5-1 to TRBJ2-3, with 10 nucleotides matching TRBD2. Germline lookup yields CDR1 SGHRS and CDR2 YFSETQ. The J segment lost 2 bases and the V segment lost 3 bases, leaving 6 bases of the junction unmatched. CDR3 length: 16 amino acids.

This clonotype has just one count. The chain uses TRBV11-2 and TRBJ2-4; D possibly corresponds to TRBD1 (6 bases). V lost 6 bases to trimming and J lost 4 bases, with 13 bases between them. The CDR3 consists of 14 residues. Germline lookup yields CDR1 SGHAT and CDR2 FQNNGV. In nucleotides, the CDR3 is TGTGCCAGCAGTTATATGAGGGGGAAAAACATTCAGTACTTC. This translates into CASSYMRGKNIQYF.

The CDR3 spells CASTGTGIYGYTF. DNA for the CDR3: TGTGCCAGCACGGGGACAGGGATATATGGCTACACCTTC. The rearrangement uses TRBV28 and TRBJ1-2; 9 bases fit TRBD1. Germline V gene lookup returns CDR1 MDHEN and CDR2 SYDVKM. With 7 bases clipped from V and 5 bases from J, the junction kept 5 bases outside the gene matches. This CDR3 spans 13 amino acids.